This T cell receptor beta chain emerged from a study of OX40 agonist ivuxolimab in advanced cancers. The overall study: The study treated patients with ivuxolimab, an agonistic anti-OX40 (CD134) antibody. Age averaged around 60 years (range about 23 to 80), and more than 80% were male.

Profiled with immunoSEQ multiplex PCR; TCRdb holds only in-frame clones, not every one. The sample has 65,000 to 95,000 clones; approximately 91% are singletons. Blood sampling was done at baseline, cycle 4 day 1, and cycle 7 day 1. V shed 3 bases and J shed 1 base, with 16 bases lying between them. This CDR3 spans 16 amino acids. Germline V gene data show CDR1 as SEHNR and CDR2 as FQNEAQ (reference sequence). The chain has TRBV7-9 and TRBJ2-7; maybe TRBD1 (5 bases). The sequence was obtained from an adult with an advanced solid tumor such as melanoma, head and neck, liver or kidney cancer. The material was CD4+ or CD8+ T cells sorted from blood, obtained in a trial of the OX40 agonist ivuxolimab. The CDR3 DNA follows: TGTGCCAGCAGCTTTATCGCGGTTGGGGCTTCCTACGAGCAGTACTTC. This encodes CASSFIAVGASYEQYF.